Each of the 21 T cell receptor beta chains below was sequenced from the same sample in a study of cytomegalovirus exposure and HLA in healthy donors. The PCR made use of 60 Vbeta and 13 Jbeta primers. Method: immunoSEQ multiplex PCR; TCRdb's copy keeps in-frame clones and lacks some. The table has fewer than 150,000 clones, about four fifths seen once. Sequencing used PBMCs. These receptors all come from a man aged 25 to 45 in good health.

This chain joins TRBV5-4 and TRBJ1-4; TRBD1 might be the D (6 bases). The CDR3 is 16 residues long. V was shortened by 2 bases and J by 0 bases, with 11 bases between the two germline ends. Germline assignment: CDR1 SGHNT and CDR2 YYREEE (reference sequence). CDR3 sequence (DNA): TGTGCCAGCAGCTTTCTACAGGGAGCAACTAATGAAAAACTGTTTTTT. Protein sequence: CASSFLQGATNEKLFF. The full variable domain, completed using reference TRBV5-4 and TRBJ1-4, is ETGVTQSPTHLIKTRGQQVTLRCSSQSGHNTVSWYQQALGQGPQFIFQYYREEENGRGNFPPRFSGLQFPNYSSELNVNALELDDSALYLCASSFLQGATNEKLFFGSGTQLSVL.

This chain links TRBV5-6 with TRBJ2-5, with TRBD1 matching over 9 bases. The J call may be wrong; the DNA end is better matched by TRBJ2-7. The germline V gene has CDR1 SGHDT and CDR2 YYEEEE. This CDR3 has 19 amino acids. This chain's CDR3 is CASSPAPTGGVTKGYEQYF. In DNA, the CDR3 is TGTGCCAGCAGCCCGGCGCCTACAGGGGGCGTTACTAAAGGCTACGAGCAGTACTTC.

V gene TRBV18 combines with J gene TRBJ2-7, with 10 bases aligning to TRBD2. CDR3 length equals 15 residues. CDR1 and CDR2 (germline): KGHSH, LQKENI. J gave up 4 bases and V 6 bases, and 9 bases lay outside the gene matches. For the CDR3, the DNA is TGTGCCAGCTCCCCCGTAGCGGGAGGCTCGTACGAGCAGTACTTC. Its translation is CASSPVAGGSYEQYF.

The rearrangement uses TRBV15 and TRBJ2-2; TRBD2 is a possible D gene (5 bases). Germline values: CDR1 LNHNV, CDR2 YYDKDF (reference sequence). The CDR3 runs to 20 residues. V was pared by 1 base and J by 3 bases, with 24 bases between. The CDR3 here is CATSRGSLGLGDTYTGELFF. For the CDR3, the DNA is TGTGCCACCAGCAGAGGATCATTGGGATTGGGAGACACCTACACCGGGGAGCTGTTTTTT.

The chain couples TRBV11-2 to TRBJ2-5, with 7 bases aligning to TRBD2. CDR1 SGHAT and CDR2 FQNNGV come from the germline V gene. CDR3 length equals 15 residues. The V gene end was trimmed by 1 base and the J gene end by 4 bases; junction bases not matched to a gene: 6. CDR3 sequence: CASSLAGGGTETQYF. CDR3 nucleotides: TGTGCCAGCAGCTTAGCGGGGGGTGGGACAGAGACCCAGTACTTC.

The V gene is TRBV2, the J gene TRBJ2-5; 9 nucleotides line up with TRBD2. From germline, CDR1 is SNHLY and CDR2 FYNNEI. The CDR3 has 14 amino acids. With 7 bases clipped from V and 5 bases from J, the junction kept 8 bases outside the gene matches. CDR3 sequence: CASNLGTSRETQYF. The CDR3 DNA follows: TGTGCCAGCAATCTGGGGACTAGCAGGGAGACCCAGTACTTC.

The chain uses TRBV19 and TRBJ2-5, with 11 bases that match TRBD2. After removal of 4 bases from V and 5 bases from J, the junction contained 6 bases not matched to a gene. CDR1 and CDR2 (germline): LNHDA, SQIVND (reference sequence). The length of the CDR3 is 15 residues. The CDR3 sequence is CASSTTSGSLETQYF. The DNA for the CDR3 is TGTGCCAGTAGTACAACTAGCGGGAGTTTGGAGACCCAGTACTTC.

This chain uses TRBV4-1 with TRBJ2-7; D is unclear. The CDR3 is 16 amino acids. Germline V gene sequence: CDR1 MGHRA, CDR2 YSYEKL. V was clipped by 0 bases and J by 5 bases, with 17 bases between them. In DNA, the CDR3 is TGCGCCAGCAGCCAAGAGTGGGCGTTCAAGTCTAACGAGCAGTACTTC. Translation gives CASSQEWAFKSNEQYF.

CDR3 region: CASSYGGANTEAFF. The DNA for the CDR3 is TGTGCCAGCAGTTACGGAGGGGCTAACACTGAAGCTTTCTTT. This chain uses TRBV6-5 with TRBJ1-1; tentatively, D is TRBD1 (5 bases). V was clipped by 2 bases and J by 2 bases, with 9 bases between them. Germline loops: CDR1 MNHEY, CDR2 SVGAGI. The CDR3 sequence is 14 residues long.

The genes are TRBV27 and TRBJ2-3; 9 nucleotides align to TRBD2. Germline-derived CDR1 and CDR2 are MNHEY and SMNVEV (reference sequence). V dropped 3 bases and J dropped 6; count of bases not matched to a gene: 7. This CDR3 contains 15 residues. For the CDR3, the DNA is TGTGCCAGCAGTTTGGGAACTGCGGGGGGGGATACGCAGTATTTT. This codes for CASSLGTAGGDTQYF.

The V and J genes are TRBV7-3 and TRBJ2-1; 13 bases are shared with TRBD2. Germline CDR1 SGHTA, CDR2 FQGTGA. The V segment lost 5 bases and the J segment 5 bases; nucleotides outside the gene matches: 6. The length of the CDR3 is 16 residues. The CDR3 is CASSPRTSGSNNEQFF. The CDR3 DNA reads TGTGCCAGCAGCCCCCGGACTAGCGGGAGCAACAATGAGCAGTTCTTC.

The genes are TRBV4-2 and TRBJ2-5; TRBD2 aligns across 7 bases. The DNA end is more similar to TRBJ2-7, so the J call may be wrong. The CDR3 has 14 amino acids. Germline lookup yields CDR1 LGHNA and CDR2 YNFKEQ. CDR3 sequence: CASSQSAGTIEQYF. For the CDR3, the DNA is TGTGCCAGCAGCCAATCAGCGGGAACGATCGAGCAGTACTTC.

The chain carries TRBV9 and TRBJ1-2; D not resolved. Germline assignment: CDR1 SGDLS and CDR2 YYNGEE. V lost 4 bases to trimming and J lost 4 bases, with 11 bases between them. The CDR3 sequence is 13 residues long. The CDR3 loop reads CASSRRGSYGYTF. The CDR3 nucleotides are TGTGCCAGCAGCAGACGGGGTAGCTATGGCTACACCTTC.

The J gene is TRBJ1-6, the V gene TRBV5-4; D might be TRBD1 (6 bases). The CDR3 length is 16 residues. V shed 3 bases and J shed 11 bases, with 21 bases lying between them. CDR1 SGHNT and CDR2 YYREEE come from the germline V gene (reference sequence). CDR3 in amino acids: CASSSAGGGPSAPLHF. In nucleotides, the CDR3 is TGTGCCAGCAGCTCAGCCGGGGGGGGGCCCTCGGCACCCCTCCACTTT. The full variable domain, in which reference TRBV5-4 and TRBJ1-6 provide the parts outside the CDR3, is ETGVTQSPTHLIKTRGQQVTLRCSSQSGHNTVSWYQQALGQGPQFIFQYYREEENGRGNFPPRFSGLQFPNYSSELNVNALELDDSALYLCASSSAGGGPSAPLHFGNGTRLTVT.

This clone was seen a few times. The J gene is TRBJ1-2, the V gene TRBV5-1, with D possibly matching TRBD1 (5 bases). Trimming took off 2 bases at V and 7 bases at J, with 9 bases between the two ends. Germline V gene data show CDR1 as SGHRS and CDR2 as YFSETQ. This CDR3 is 12 amino acids long. The CDR3 DNA is TGCGCCAGCAGCTTCGAAGGGGCTGGCTACACCTTC. This translates into CASSFEGAGYTF.

The V and J genes are TRBV9 and TRBJ2-3, with no clear D. This CDR3 spans 16 amino acids. Trimming shortened V by 0 bases and J by 6 bases, and 17 bases separated the two germline ends. Germline V gives CDR1 SGDLS, CDR2 YYNGEE. CDR3 bases: TGTGCCAGCAGCGTAGCTTCAGCTTGGGCCAGCGATACGCAGTATTTT. Protein product: CASSVASAWASDTQYF.

The chain links TRBV7-3 to TRBJ2-5; no clear D gene. The CDR3 is 13 amino acids. The germline V gene encodes CDR1 SGHTA and CDR2 FQGTGA. V was trimmed by 1 base and J by 5 bases, leaving 8 bases between them. The CDR3 loop is CASSLSTGETQYF. The CDR3 DNA reads as TGTGCCAGCAGCTTAAGCACCGGGGAGACCCAGTACTTC.

The V and J genes are TRBV30 and TRBJ1-1, with a possible D match to TRBD1 (5 bases). The CDR3 is 12 residues long. Trimming took off 2 bases at V and 8 bases at J, with 12 bases between the two ends. CDR1 is GTSNPN and CDR2 is SVGIG in the germline V gene (reference sequence). This CDR3 reads CAWSRGGLEAFF. CDR3 sequence (DNA): TGTGCCTGGAGTCGGGGGGGACTAGAAGCTTTCTTT.

CDR3 DNA sequence: TGTGCCAGCAGCTACCGCCGACTGGGAGGGAATGAGCAGTTCTTC. This sequence encodes CASSYRRLGGNEQFF. The V and J genes are TRBV5-4 and TRBJ2-1; 7 bases are a match to TRBD2. CDR1 and CDR2 (germline): SGHNT, YYREEE (reference sequence). The CDR3 length is 15 residues. The V segment lost 3 bases and the J segment 7 bases; nucleotides outside the gene matches: 10. The whole variable domain, filled in from reference TRBV5-4 and TRBJ2-1, reads ETGVTQSPTHLIKTRGQQVTLRCSSQSGHNTVSWYQQALGQGPQFIFQYYREEENGRGNFPPRFSGLQFPNYSSELNVNALELDDSALYLCASSYRRLGGNEQFFGPGTRLTVL.

This chain connects TRBV19 to TRBJ2-1; D is undetermined. This CDR3 is built from 16 residues. Trimming cost V 2 bases and J 9 bases, with 20 bases left between them. Germline V gene lookup returns CDR1 LNHDA and CDR2 SQIVND (reference sequence). Here the CDR3 DNA reads TGTGCCAGTAGTATAATTTCAGGCCCTCCACCGCGTGAGCAGTTCTTC. Translating it yields CASSIISGPPPREQFF.

Only a few counts were recorded for this clone. The chain employs TRBV30 and TRBJ2-5; possible D gene TRBD1, 6 bases. The J call may be mistaken, given a closer DNA end match to TRBJ2-7. The germline CDR1 and CDR2 sequences are GTSNPN and SVGIG (reference sequence). The CDR3 has 14 amino acids. In DNA, the CDR3 is TGTGCCTGGTCGAGGGGGAATCCCCCCTACGAGCAGTACTTC. This translates into CAWSRGNPPYEQYF.